These 3 T cell receptor beta chains were all obtained from the same sample, sequenced in a study of early T cells in non-severe SARS-CoV-2 infection. TCRdb analysed the 5' RACE reads with MiXCR anew, one entry per CDR3 protein. The data hold approximately 50,000 distinct CDR3 sequences, with about 9.3% observed a single time. Sequencing was performed on whole blood. These receptors came from an adult who was a healthcare worker with PCR-confirmed SARS-CoV-2 infection or an uninfected control (not recorded which).

In its sample, this clonotype was seen many times. V usage is TRBV5-1 and J usage is TRBJ2-6; D is uncertain. Germline assignment: CDR1 SGHRS and CDR2 YFSETQ. Trimming took 2 bases from V and 3 from J, leaving 12 bases between them. This CDR3 is 16 amino acids long. The CDR3 nucleotides are TGCGCCAGCAGCTTCGGAAGGGCAGATGGGGCCAACGTCCTGACTTTC. Protein: CASSFGRADGANVLTF.

This chain connects TRBV11-2 to TRBJ2-7; maybe TRBD2 (5 bases). Trimming cost V 1 base and J 4 bases, with 17 bases left between them. CDR3 length: 16 residues. Germline CDR1 SGHAT, CDR2 FQNNGV. In nucleotides, the CDR3 is TGTGCCAGCAGCTTAGGTCTAGCTGGGATCTCGTACGAGCAGTACTTC. This encodes CASSLGLAGISYEQYF.

The chain has TRBV20-1 and TRBJ1-1; unclear D gene. Trimming took off 5 bases at V and 0 bases at J, with 10 bases between the two ends. The CDR3 has 13 residues. Germline V CDR1 and CDR2: DFQATT, SNEGSKA (reference sequence). CDR3: CSALNNMNTEAFF. The CDR3 nucleotides read TGCAGTGCTCTTAACAACATGAACACTGAAGCTTTCTTT.